This TCR beta chain was sequenced during a study of Graves' ophthalmopathy and Graves' hyperthyroidism. After removal of 0 bases from V and 9 bases from J, the junction contained 4 bases not matched to a gene. This CDR3 is 16 amino acids long. Per the germline V gene, CDR1 is LNHNV and CDR2 is YYDKDF (reference sequence). RNA transcripts served as template for amplifying TCR beta CDR3 sequences. First-round RT-PCR used HTBI primers; second-round multiplex PCR followed. MiXCR, applied by TCRdb to the multiplex PCR reads, yields one record per CDR3 protein. The sample has about 210,000 distinct CDR3 sequences; around 28% are singletons.

V gene TRBV15 combines with J gene TRBJ2-5; TRBD2 matches 16 bases. The sequence was obtained from a man aged 50 or older with Graves' ophthalmopathy. The sequenced sample was peripheral blood. Here the CDR3 reads CATSRDGGTSGRAQYF. For the CDR3, the DNA is TGTGCCACCAGCAGAGATGGGGGGACTAGCGGGAGGGCCCAGTACTTC.